This T cell receptor (beta chain) was sequenced in a study of PD-L1 blockade in urothelial cancer (dated by TCRdb to 2015 to 2018). Broadly, across the study: All patients started therapy around 2014 and received atezolizumab 1,200 mg intravenously every 3 weeks. About 90% of the 29 patients were males with bladder-origin urothelial cancer, and about two thirds of the roughly 30 reported a prior smoking history. Patients had an ECOG performance status of 0 or 1 and had received between 0 and 3 prior chemotherapy regimens. Blood samples were analyzed at two time points: 3 weeks after treatment start (second dose) and 6 weeks after treatment start. Blood samples gave median yields of around 150,000 T cells and tens of thousands of unique TCRs, along with a median clonality of about 0.084. The study was an exploratory multi-omic analysis of somatic, immune and clinical correlates of response to PD-L1 blockade with atezolizumab in urothelial cancer. Pretreatment tumor samples, along with matched peripheral blood collected serially before and after atezolizumab treatment, underwent TCR sequencing. Progression-free survival longer than 6 months counted as durable clinical benefit, and TCR features were additionally tested against both progression-free and overall survival. Whole exome sequencing and RNA sequencing of pretreatment tumors were performed alongside TCR sequencing in the same patients. Durable clinical benefit was achieved by nine patients and was not achieved by 20 patients. Twenty-nine patients had pretreatment blood TCR-seq, some 25 had at least one posttreatment blood collection, and some 25 had tumor TCR-seq. General conclusions and limits of the study: Because the sample size was small (n ≈ 31) and many exploratory analyses were performed, the results are intended to be hypothesis-generating. At 3 weeks after the start of treatment, tumor-associated TCR clones in peripheral blood had expanded more in patients with durable benefit (n of about 20, p = 0.022). Improved progression-free and overall survival was associated with having pretreatment peripheral blood TCR clonality below the median.

The cohort included roughly 30 patients with locally advanced or metastatic urothelial carcinoma who were treated at Memorial Sloan Kettering on a trial protocol. Peripheral blood mononuclear cells were collected pretreatment and during treatment, with between 1 and 8 total time points per patient. The Qiagen DNeasy Blood extraction kit was used to purify genomic DNA from total PBMCs and tumor samples. PBMCs were collected pretreatment and during treatment, and were isolated and stored as previously described. Synthetic TCR analog templates were spiked into each PCR so that absolute template abundance could be estimated from read counts. The immunoSEQ assay was used to amplify TCRbeta CDR3 regions from genomic DNA with bias-controlled V and J gene primers. Rearranged TCRbeta segments were sequenced at approximately 20X coverage. From the authors' description of their analysis: Sequencing errors were corrected by clustering, and CDR3s were annotated against IMGT so that V, D and J genes could be assigned. Out-of-frame and stop-codon sequences were excluded, and only productive TCRbeta rearrangements were used in downstream analyses. Clonality was calculated as one minus the Shannon entropy normalized by the log of the number of unique productive sequences. Clones differing between time points or between blood and tumor were identified using Fisher's exact test with Benjamini-Hochberg correction, with an adjusted p below 0.01 applied as the threshold. TCRdb's version of the immuneACCESS table is confined to in-frame rearrangements and falls short of the full clone set. An unresolved V gene accounts for under half of the shortfall where checked; the remainder is of unknown origin. D and trimming were read from the DNA, whereas the V and J calls and clone size are those reported in that table. In all, the sample holds roughly 48,000 clones, and under 90% of those were seen once. About 6% of the sample rests with the top ten.

In its sample, this clone was seen once. No antigen is known for it. Per-nucleotide qualities are absent, and no much larger clonotype sits a single base away. The CDR3, from cysteine to phenylalanine, totals 14 residues. The kept DNA is CDR3 alone, 42 bases in frame from the first base. CDR1 and CDR2, looked up from the germline V gene, are SGDLS and YYNGEE. The germline ends are 11 bases apart after V is trimmed by 0 bases and J by 5 bases. The receptor was isolated from a man aged 35 to 55 with urothelial cancer. The sample in question was PBMCs, obtained around atezolizumab (anti-PD-L1) treatment. The receptor chain draws on TRBV9 and TRBJ1-1, with the identity of the D gene unclear. Here is the DNA: TGTGCCAGCAGCGTAGCTGGGGAGGGTACTGAAGCTTTCTTT. The resulting protein is CASSVAGEGTEAFF.